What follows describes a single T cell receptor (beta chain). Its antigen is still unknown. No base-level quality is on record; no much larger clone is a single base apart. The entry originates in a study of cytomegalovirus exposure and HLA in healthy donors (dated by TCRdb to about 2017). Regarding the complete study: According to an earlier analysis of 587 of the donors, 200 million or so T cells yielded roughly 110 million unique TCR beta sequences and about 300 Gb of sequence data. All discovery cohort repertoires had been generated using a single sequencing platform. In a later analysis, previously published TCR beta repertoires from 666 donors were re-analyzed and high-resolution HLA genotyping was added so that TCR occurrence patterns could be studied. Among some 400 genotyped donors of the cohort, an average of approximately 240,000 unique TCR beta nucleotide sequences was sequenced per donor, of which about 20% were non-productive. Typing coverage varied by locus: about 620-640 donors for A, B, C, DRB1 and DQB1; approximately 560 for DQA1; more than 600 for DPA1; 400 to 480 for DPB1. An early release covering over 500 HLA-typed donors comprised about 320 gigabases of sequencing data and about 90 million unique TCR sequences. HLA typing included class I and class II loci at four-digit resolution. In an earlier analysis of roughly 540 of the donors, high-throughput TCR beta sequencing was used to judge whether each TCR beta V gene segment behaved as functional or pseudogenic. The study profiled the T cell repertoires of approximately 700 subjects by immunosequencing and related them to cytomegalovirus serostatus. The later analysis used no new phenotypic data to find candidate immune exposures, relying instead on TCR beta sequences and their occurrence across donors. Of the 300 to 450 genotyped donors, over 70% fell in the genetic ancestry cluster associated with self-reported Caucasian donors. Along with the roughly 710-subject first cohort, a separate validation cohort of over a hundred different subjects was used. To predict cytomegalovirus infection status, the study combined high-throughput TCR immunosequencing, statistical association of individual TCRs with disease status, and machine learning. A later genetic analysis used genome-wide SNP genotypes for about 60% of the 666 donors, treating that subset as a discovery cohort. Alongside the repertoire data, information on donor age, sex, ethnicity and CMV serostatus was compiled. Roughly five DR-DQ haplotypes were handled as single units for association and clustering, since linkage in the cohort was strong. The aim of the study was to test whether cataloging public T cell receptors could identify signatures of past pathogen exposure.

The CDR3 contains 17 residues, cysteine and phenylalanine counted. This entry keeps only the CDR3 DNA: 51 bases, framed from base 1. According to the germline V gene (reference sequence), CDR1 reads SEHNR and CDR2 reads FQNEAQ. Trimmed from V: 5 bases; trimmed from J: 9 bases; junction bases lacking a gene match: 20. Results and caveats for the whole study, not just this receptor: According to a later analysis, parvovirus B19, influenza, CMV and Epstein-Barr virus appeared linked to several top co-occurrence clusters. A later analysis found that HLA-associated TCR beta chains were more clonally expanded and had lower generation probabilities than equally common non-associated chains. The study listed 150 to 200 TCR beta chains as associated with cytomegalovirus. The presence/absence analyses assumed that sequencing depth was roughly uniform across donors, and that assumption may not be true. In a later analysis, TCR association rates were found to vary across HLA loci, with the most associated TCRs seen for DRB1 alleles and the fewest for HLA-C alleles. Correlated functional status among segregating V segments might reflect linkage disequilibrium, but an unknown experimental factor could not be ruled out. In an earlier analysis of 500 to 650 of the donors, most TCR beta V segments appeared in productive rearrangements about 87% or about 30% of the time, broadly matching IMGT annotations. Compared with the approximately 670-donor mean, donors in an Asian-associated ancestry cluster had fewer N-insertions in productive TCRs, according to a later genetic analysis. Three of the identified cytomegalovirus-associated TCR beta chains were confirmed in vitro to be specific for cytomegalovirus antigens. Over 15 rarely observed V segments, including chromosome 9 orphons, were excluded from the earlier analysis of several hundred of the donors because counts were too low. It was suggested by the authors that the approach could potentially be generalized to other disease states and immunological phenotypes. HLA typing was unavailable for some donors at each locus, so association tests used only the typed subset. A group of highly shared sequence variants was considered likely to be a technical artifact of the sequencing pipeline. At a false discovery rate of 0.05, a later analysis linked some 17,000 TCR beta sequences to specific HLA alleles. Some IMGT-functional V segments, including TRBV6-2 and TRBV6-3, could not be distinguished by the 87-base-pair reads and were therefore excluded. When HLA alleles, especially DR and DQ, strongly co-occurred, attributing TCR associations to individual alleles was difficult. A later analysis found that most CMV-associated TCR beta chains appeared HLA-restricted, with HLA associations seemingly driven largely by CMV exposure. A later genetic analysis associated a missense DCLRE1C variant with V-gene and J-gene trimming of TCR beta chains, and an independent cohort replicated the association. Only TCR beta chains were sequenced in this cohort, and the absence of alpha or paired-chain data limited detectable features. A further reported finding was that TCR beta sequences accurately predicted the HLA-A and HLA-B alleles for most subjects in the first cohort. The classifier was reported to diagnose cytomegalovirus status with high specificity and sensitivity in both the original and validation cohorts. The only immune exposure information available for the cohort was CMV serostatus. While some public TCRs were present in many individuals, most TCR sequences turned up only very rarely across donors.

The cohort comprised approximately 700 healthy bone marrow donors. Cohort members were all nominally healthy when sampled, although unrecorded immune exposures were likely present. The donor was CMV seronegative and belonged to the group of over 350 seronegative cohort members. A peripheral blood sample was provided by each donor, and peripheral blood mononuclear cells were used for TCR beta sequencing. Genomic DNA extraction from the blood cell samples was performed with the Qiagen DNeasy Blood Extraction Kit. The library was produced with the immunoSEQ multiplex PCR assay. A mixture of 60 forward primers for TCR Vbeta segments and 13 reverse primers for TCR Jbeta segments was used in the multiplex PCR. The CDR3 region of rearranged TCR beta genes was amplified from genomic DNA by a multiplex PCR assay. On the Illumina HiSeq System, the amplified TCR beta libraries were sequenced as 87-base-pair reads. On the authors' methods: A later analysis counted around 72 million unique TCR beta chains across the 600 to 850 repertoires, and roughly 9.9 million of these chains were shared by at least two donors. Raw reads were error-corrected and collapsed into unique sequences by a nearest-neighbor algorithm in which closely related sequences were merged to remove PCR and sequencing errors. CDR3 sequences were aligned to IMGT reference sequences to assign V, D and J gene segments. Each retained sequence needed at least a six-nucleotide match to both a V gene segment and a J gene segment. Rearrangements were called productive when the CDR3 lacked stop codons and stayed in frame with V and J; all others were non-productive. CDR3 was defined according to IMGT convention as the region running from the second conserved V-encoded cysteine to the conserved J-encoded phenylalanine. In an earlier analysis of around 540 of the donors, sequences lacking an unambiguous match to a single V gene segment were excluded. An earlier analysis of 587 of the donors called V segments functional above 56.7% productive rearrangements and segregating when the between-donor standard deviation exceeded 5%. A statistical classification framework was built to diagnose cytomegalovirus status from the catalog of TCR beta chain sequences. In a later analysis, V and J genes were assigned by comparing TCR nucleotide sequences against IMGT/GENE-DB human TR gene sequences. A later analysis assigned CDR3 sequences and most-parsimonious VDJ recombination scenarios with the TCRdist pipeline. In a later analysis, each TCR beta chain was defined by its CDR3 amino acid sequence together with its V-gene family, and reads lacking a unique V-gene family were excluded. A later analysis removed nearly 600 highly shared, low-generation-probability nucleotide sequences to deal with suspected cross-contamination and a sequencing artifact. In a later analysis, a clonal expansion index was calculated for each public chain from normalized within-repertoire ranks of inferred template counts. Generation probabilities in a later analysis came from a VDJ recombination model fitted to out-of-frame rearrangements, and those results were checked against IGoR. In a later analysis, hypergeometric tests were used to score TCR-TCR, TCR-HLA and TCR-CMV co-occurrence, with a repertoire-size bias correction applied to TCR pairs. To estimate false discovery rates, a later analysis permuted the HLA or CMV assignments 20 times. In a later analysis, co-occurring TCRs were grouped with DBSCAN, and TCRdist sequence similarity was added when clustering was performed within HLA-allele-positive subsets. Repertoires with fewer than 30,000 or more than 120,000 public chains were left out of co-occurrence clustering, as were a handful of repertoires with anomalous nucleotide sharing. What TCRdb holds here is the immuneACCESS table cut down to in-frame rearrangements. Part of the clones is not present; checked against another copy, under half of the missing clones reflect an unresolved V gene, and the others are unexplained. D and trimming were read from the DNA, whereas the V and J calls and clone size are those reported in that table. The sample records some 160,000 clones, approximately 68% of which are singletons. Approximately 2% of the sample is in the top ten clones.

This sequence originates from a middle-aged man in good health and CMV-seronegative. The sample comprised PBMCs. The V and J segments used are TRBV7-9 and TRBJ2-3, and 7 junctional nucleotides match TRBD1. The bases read TGTGCCAGCAGCAAGGGGGCGGCTCCCCGGGGTGAAGTGACGCAGTATTTT. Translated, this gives CASSKGAAPRGEVTQYF.